The following is a T cell receptor beta chain sequence with its context. Its target is unknown. The record originates from a study of shared clonotypes between healthy human individuals. In the study overall: Those who served as donors were a couple of women and three men between the ages of 18 and 49. Per donor, three plates held CD4 naive cells, three held CD4 memory, two held CD8 naive and one held CD8 memory. General observations from the study: The sharing of roughly 5% of naive CD4 clonotypes was seen across several donors.

Naive CD8 cells comprised CD45RO-negative, CCR7-positively selected cells, excluding terminally differentiated effector memory CD45RA+ cells. The authors' processing: Junction-only immunoSEQ data arrived without quality scores, meaning filtering differed. The data were produced by immunoSEQ multiplex PCR, yet TCRdb's version contains in-frame clones alone and is incomplete. The V and J calls and clone size were taken over from that table, and D and trimming were inferred from the DNA. Seen here are 700,000 to 950,000 clones, approximately 96% observed once, and the top ten hold less than 0.3%. The sequence was collected from a man younger than 45 in good health. The sequenced sample consisted of naive CD8+ T cells sorted from blood.

The CDR3 reads CASSPGIQGWETQYF. The CDR3 DNA is TGCGCCAGCAGCCCCGGGATCCAGGGCTGGGAGACCCAGTACTTC. The chain carries TRBV5-1 and TRBJ2-5, with D perhaps being TRBD1 or TRBD2 (5 bases each). V was clipped by 4 bases and J by 5 bases, with 18 bases between them. This CDR3 contains 15 residues. Germline CDR1 and CDR2: SGHRS and YFSETQ.